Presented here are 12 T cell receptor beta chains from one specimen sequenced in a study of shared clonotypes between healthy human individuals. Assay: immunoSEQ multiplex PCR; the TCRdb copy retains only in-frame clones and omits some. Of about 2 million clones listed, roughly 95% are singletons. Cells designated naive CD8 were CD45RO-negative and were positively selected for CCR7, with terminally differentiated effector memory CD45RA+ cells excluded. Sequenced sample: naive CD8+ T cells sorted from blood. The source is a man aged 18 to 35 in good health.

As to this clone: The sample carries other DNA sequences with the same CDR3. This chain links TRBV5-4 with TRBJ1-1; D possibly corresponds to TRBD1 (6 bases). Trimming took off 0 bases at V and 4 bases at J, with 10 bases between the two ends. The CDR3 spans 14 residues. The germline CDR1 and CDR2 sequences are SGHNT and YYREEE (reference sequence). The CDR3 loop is CASSLGTGITEAFF. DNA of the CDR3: TGTGCCAGCAGCTTGGGTACAGGGATCACTGAAGCTTTCTTT. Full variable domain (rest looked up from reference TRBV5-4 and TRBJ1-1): ETGVTQSPTHLIKTRGQQVTLRCSSQSGHNTVSWYQQALGQGPQFIFQYYREEENGRGNFPPRFSGLQFPNYSSELNVNALELDDSALYLCASSLGTGITEAFFGQGTRLTVV.

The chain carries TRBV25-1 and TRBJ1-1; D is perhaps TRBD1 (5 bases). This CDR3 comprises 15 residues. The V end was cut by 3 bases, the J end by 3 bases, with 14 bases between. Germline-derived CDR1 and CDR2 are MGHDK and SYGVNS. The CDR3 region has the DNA TGTGCCAGCAGTGACCCCCAGGGAACGGACACTGAAGCTTTCTTT. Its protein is CASSDPQGTDTEAFF.

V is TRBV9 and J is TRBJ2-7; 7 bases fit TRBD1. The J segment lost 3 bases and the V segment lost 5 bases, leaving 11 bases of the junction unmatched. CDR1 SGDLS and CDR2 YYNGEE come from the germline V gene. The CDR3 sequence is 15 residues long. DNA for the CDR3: TGTGCCAGCAGTCCGTACCCCGGGACAGACTACGAGCAGTACTTC. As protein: CASSPYPGTDYEQYF.

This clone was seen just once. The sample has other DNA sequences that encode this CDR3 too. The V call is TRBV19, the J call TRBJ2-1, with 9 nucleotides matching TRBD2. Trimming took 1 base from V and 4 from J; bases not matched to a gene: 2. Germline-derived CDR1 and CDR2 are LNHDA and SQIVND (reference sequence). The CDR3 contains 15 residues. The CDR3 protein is CASSIGTSGYNEQFF. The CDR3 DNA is TGTGCCAGTAGTATAGGCACTAGCGGGTACAATGAGCAGTTCTTC.

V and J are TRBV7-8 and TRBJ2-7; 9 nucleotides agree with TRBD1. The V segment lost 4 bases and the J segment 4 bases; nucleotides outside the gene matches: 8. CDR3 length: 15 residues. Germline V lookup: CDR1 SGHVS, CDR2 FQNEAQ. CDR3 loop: CASSSTGGTGYEQYF. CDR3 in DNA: TGTGCCAGCAGCTCCACAGGGGGCACAGGATACGAGCAGTACTTC.

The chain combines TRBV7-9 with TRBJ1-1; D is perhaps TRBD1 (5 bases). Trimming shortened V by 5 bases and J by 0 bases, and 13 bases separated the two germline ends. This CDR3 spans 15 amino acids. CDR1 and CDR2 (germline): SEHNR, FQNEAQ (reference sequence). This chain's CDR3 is CASSPEGFMNTEAFF. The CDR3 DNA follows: TGTGCCAGCAGCCCTGAGGGGTTCATGAACACTGAAGCTTTCTTT.

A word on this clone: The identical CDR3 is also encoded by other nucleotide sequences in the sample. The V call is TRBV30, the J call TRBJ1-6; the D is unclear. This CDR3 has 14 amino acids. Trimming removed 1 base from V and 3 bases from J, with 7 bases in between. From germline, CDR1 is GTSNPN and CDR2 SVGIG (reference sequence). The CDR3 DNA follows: TGTGCCTGGAGTGCCGAAAACTATAATTCACCCCTCCACTTT. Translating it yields CAWSAENYNSPLHF.

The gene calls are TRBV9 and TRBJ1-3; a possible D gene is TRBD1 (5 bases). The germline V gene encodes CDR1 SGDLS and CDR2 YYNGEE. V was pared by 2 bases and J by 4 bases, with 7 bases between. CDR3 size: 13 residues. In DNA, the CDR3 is TGTGCCAGCAGCGTGGGGGAGGGAAACACCATATATTTT. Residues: CASSVGEGNTIYF.

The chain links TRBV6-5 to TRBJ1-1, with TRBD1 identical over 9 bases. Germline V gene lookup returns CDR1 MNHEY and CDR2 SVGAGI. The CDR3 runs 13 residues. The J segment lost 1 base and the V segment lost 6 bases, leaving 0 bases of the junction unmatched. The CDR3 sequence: CASRDRGNTEAFF. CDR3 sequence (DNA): TGTGCCAGCAGGGACAGGGGGAACACTGAAGCTTTCTTT.

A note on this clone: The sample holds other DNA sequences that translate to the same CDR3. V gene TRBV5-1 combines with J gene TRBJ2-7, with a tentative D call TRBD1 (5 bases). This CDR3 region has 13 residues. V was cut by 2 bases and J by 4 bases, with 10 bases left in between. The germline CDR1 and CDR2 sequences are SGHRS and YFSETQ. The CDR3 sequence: CASSFGAVYEQYF. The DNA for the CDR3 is TGCGCCAGCAGCTTTGGGGCAGTTTACGAGCAGTACTTC. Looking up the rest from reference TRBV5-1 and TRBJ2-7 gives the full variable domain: KAGVTQTPRYLIKTRGQQVTLSCSPISGHRSVSWYQQTPGQGLQFLFEYFSETQRNKGNFPGRFSGRQFSNSRSEMNVSTLELGDSALYLCASSFGAVYEQYFGPGTRLTVT.

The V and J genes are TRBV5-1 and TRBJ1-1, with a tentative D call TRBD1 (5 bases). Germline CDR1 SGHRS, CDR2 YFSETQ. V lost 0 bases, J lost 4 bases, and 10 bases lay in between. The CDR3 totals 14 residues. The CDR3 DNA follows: TGCGCCAGCAGCTTGGCCGGGGCGGTCACTGAAGCTTTCTTT. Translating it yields CASSLAGAVTEAFF.

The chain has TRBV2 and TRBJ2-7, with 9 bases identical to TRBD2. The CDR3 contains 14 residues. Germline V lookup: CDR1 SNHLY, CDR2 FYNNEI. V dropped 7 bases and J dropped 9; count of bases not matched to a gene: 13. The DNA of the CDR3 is TGTGCCAGCACTGGTCCGGCTAGCGGGGACTGGCAGTACTTC. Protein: CASTGPASGDWQYF.